The clone carrying this TCR beta chain was counted between two and nine times. Antigen unknown. Sequenced by immunoSEQ multiplex PCR; TCRdb stores in-frame clones only, minus some. This table holds some 4,800 clones, around two thirds found once. The record originates from a study of T cells in tumors after PD-1 blockade. Across the study: During anti-PD-1 treatment, some patients continued daily vismodegib 150 mg.

General observations from the study: Some novel exhausted tumor clones appeared in pre-treatment blood, suggesting peripheral recruitment. After therapy, most expanded exhausted CD8+ clones were absent pre-treatment, suggesting clonal replacement.

This TCR came from a human donor with basal cell carcinoma. The material was tumor tissue, obtained after anti-PD-1 treatment.

CDR3 nucleotides: TGTGCCAGCAGCCAAAAGCCCGGACAGAACAATCAGCCCCAGCATTTT. Protein: CASSQKPGQNNQPQHF. The chain uses TRBV3-1 (or the pseudogene TRBV3-2) and TRBJ1-5; maybe TRBD1 (6 bases). This CDR3 region has 16 residues. The germline V gene encodes CDR1 LGHDT and CDR2 YNNKEL (reference sequence). V shed 2 bases and J shed 3 bases, with 14 bases lying between them.